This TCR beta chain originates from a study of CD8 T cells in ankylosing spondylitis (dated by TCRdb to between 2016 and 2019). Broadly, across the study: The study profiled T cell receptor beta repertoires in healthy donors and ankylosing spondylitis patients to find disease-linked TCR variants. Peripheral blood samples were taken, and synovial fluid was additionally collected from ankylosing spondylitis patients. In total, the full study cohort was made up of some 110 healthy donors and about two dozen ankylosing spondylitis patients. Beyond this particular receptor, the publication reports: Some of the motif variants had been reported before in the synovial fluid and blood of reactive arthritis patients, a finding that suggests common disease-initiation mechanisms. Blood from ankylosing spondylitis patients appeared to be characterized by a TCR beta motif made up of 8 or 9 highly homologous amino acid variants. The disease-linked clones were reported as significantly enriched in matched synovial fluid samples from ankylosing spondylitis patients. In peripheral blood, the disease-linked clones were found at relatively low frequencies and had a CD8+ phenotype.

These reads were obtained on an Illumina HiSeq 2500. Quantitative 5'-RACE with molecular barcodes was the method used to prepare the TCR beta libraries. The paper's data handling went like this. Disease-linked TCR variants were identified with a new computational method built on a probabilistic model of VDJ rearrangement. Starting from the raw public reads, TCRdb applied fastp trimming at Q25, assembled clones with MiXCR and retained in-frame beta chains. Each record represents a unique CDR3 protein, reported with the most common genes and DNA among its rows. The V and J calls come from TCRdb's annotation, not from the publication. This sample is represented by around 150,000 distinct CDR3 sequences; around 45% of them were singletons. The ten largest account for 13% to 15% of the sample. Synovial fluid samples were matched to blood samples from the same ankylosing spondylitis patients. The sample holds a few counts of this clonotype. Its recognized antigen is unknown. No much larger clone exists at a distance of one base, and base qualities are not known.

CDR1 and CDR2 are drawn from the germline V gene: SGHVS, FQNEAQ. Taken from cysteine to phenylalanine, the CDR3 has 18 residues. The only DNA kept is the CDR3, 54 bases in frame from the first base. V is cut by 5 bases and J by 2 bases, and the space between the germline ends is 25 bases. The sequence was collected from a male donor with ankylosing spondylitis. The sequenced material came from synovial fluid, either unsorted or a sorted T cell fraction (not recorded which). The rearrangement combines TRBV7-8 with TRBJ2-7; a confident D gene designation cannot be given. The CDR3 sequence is CASSQQLLTPREAYEQYF. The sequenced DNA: TGTGCCAGCAGCCAGCAACTCCTCACCCCTCGCGAAGCCTACGAGCAGTACTTC.